The rows below give T cell receptor beta chains drawn from one sample of a study of cytomegalovirus exposure and HLA in healthy donors. Libraries were prepared by immunoSEQ multiplex PCR; TCRdb keeps only in-frame clonotypes and omits some of them. This table has around 150,000 clones, about three quarters appearing once. The specimen was PBMCs. The receptors originated from a female donor in good health and CMV-seropositive. CDR3s include the opening cysteine and the closing phenylalanine or tryptophan. D genes are given only for firm matches. Some rows have no size entry. The others give once, few or many, or a class for an expanded clone.

v_gene	d_gene	j_gene	abundance	CDR3aa
TRBV21-1	.	TRBJ2-3	.	CASSKGVRGWTDTQYF
TRBV27	TRBD1	TRBJ1-1	.	CASSLGTGYRAFF
TRBV7-9	.	TRBJ2-7	.	CASSPLRDEQYF
TRBV19	.	TRBJ1-5	.	CASSTYNQPQHF
TRBV19	TRBD1	TRBJ2-3	few	CASSIFGQGTDTQYF
TRBV4-2	TRBD2	TRBJ2-3	.	CASSQDLASGHTDTQYF
TRBV7-9	.	TRBJ2-3	.	CASSPSGAGGTDTQYF
TRBV29-1	.	TRBJ1-2	.	CSVDRVNYGYTF
TRBV7-9	.	TRBJ1-4	.	CASSLSGANEKLFF
TRBV19	TRBD2	TRBJ2-1	.	CASSIAPSGALNEQFF
TRBV18	.	TRBJ2-3	.	CASSPKGDTQYF
TRBV6-5	TRBD2	.	.	CASRHTREALYEQYF
TRBV15	TRBD1	TRBJ2-2	.	CATSRDGTGEPGELFF
TRBV5-1	TRBD2	TRBJ2-2	.	CASSLGAGGNTGELFF
TRBV5-1	TRBD1	TRBJ1-2	.	CASSLRGQGYGYTF
TRBV29-1	TRBD2	TRBJ2-5	.	CSVGGRADLETQYF
TRBV27	TRBD2	TRBJ2-3	.	CASSLADITDTQYF
TRBV18	TRBD1	TRBJ2-7	.	CASSPSLTGGIGSPYEQYF
TRBV21-1	.	TRBJ2-7	.	CASSKGKRDEQYF
TRBV5-6	TRBD1	TRBJ2-5	.	CASSYSQGRQETQYF
TRBV5-1	TRBD1	TRBJ1-2	.	CASTIPGGGYGYTF
TRBV6-6	.	TRBJ2-5	.	CASKSGGETQYF
TRBV29-1	TRBD2	TRBJ2-7	.	CSVVGTSLGGEQYF
TRBV27	.	TRBJ1-6	few	CASSLDRQSNNSPLHF
TRBV18	.	TRBJ1-1	.	CASSPLTPRRRNTEAFF
TRBV5-5	TRBD1	TRBJ1-5	.	CASSLWAGGLGNQPQHF
TRBV28	.	TRBJ2-5	.	CASRQTGIETQYF
TRBV30	TRBD1	TRBJ2-7	.	CAWSVLRGSPYEQYF
TRBV19	.	TRBJ2-1	few	CASSRGRNEQFF
TRBV6-4	TRBD1	TRBJ2-4	.	CASSVGQGNIQYF
TRBV7-2	TRBD2	TRBJ2-5	few	CASSQTSGGGETQYF
TRBV6-4	.	TRBJ2-2	.	CASSARNTGELFF